The present TCR beta chain was sequenced within a study of vaccination and CD4 T cells after COVID-19. The overall study: Convalescent cases consisted of six males and four females, of whom two were Hispanic. Participants were administered two doses of either the BNT162b2 or the mRNA-1273 vaccine. At day 14 and again at days 161 to 241 post-vaccination, a few convalescent patients were sampled.

Time point indicated: late sampling 161 to 241 days after vaccination in a few convalescent patients. Positive tests by PCR, dated March to December 2020, predated US Alpha, Beta and Delta variants. Germline V gene data show CDR1 as SEHNR and CDR2 as FQNEAQ (reference sequence). J gave up 2 bases and V 3 bases, and 9 bases lay outside the gene matches. The CDR3 has 17 residues. TCRdb re-called the PCR reads through MiXCR, storing one row per CDR3 protein. The data contain some 26,000 distinct CDR3 sequences, 45% to 55% of them singletons. The chain has TRBV7-9 and TRBJ2-7; 11 positions agree with TRBD2. The clonotype was recovered from a human donor who had recovered from COVID-19. Source: CD4+ T cells from blood, taken about 7 months after SARS-CoV-2 vaccination. CDR3 amino acids: CASSFFVGTSGPYEQYF. The CDR3 DNA reads as TGTGCCAGCAGCTTTTTCGTAGGGACTAGCGGACCCTACGAGCAGTACTTC. The full variable domain, rest sourced from reference TRBV7-9 and TRBJ2-7, is DTGVSQNPRHKITKRGQNVTFRCDPISEHNRLYWYRQTLGQGPEFLTYFQNEAQLEKSRLLSDRFSAERPKGSFSTLEIQRTEQGDSAMYLCASSFFVGTSGPYEQYFGPGTRLTVT.